These T cell receptor beta chains were read from a single sample in a study of T cells after posttransplantation cyclophosphamide. TCRdb keeps only in-frame clones here, not all; method: immunoSEQ multiplex PCR. The sample yields about 37,000 clones, without any singletons. The material sequenced was PBMCs. The receptors derive from a man aged 25-40 years in good health and a related stem cell transplant donor. CDR3s include the opening cysteine and the closing phenylalanine or tryptophan. Each record gives: V gene, D gene, J gene, clone size, CDR3 DNA, CDR3 protein. A D gene is named only where the DNA matches it firmly. The listing skips clone size in some rows; elsewhere it reads once, few, many or a size class.

V gene: TRBV12-3/TRBV12-4
D gene: .
J gene: TRBJ2-7
clone size: many
CDR3 DNA: TGTGCCAGCACCTCCCGACGGTTCAGGAACGAGCAGTACTTC
CDR3 protein: CASTSRRFRNEQYF

V gene: TRBV19
D gene: .
J gene: TRBJ2-7
clone size: few
CDR3 DNA: TGTGCCAGTAGTGTCCCCTCGGGGGATGAGCAGTACTTC
CDR3 protein: CASSVPSGDEQYF

V gene: TRBV5-1
D gene: .
J gene: TRBJ1-4
clone size: many
CDR3 DNA: TGCGCCAGCAGAGCCGGGACAACTATCGAAAAACTGTTTTTT
CDR3 protein: CASRAGTTIEKLFF

V gene: TRBV5-1
D gene: TRBD1
J gene: TRBJ1-1
clone size: many
CDR3 DNA: TGCGCCAGCAGCTTACAGGGGGCTGACACTGAAGCTTTCTTT
CDR3 protein: CASSLQGADTEAFF

V gene: TRBV7-9
D gene: TRBD2
J gene: TRBJ2-7
clone size: many
CDR3 DNA: TGTGCCAGCAGCTTAAGGGACAGTCTAGCGGGGGGGCTAAACGAGCAGTACTTC
CDR3 protein: CASSLRDSLAGGLNEQYF

V gene: TRBV28
D gene: .
J gene: TRBJ1-3
clone size: many
CDR3 DNA: TGTGCCAGCAGTTCCGGACAGTTCGAGCTTTTTGGAAACACCATATATTTT
CDR3 protein: CASSSGQFELFGNTIYF

V gene: TRBV15
D gene: .
J gene: TRBJ2-5
clone size: few
CDR3 DNA: TGTGCCACCAGCAGAGCTCCAAGGGCGGGGGCGGAGACCCAGTACTTC
CDR3 protein: CATSRAPRAGAETQYF

V gene: TRBV9
D gene: TRBD2
J gene: TRBJ2-5
clone size: many
CDR3 DNA: TGTGCCAGCAGCGTAGATCTAGCGGGGGCCCGAATCGAGACCCAGTACTTC
CDR3 protein: CASSVDLAGARIETQYF

V gene: TRBV25-1
D gene: TRBD1
J gene: TRBJ2-5
clone size: many
CDR3 DNA: TGTGCCAGCAGTGAATGGGGGACAGGGGGTACCCAGTACTTC
CDR3 protein: CASSEWGTGGTQYF

V gene: TRBV2
D gene: TRBD1
J gene: TRBJ2-6
clone size: .
CDR3 DNA: TGTGCCAGCAGTTCACGGGACAGGGGGTATACCGGGGCCAACGTCCTGACTTTC
CDR3 protein: CASSSRDRGYTGANVLTF

V gene: TRBV6-6
D gene: .
J gene: TRBJ1-2
clone size: many
CDR3 DNA: TGTGCCAGCAGTTACTCGAAAGGGGGTGATTATGGCTACACCTTC
CDR3 protein: CASSYSKGGDYGYTF

V gene: TRBV24-1
D gene: .
J gene: TRBJ2-1
clone size: many
CDR3 DNA: TGTGCCACCGGAGGGGAGCAGTTCTTC
CDR3 protein: CATGGEQFF

V gene: TRBV24-1
D gene: TRBD1
J gene: TRBJ2-3
clone size: many
CDR3 DNA: TGTGCCACCAGTGATTTGGGGGACAGAAGCACAGATACGCAGTATTTT
CDR3 protein: CATSDLGDRSTDTQYF

V gene: TRBV6-2/TRBV6-3
D gene: .
J gene: TRBJ1-5
clone size: many
CDR3 DNA: TGTGCCAGCGCCCAGGGGCGTCTCTGGCAGCCCCAGCATTTT
CDR3 protein: CASAQGRLWQPQHF

V gene: TRBV5-1
D gene: .
J gene: TRBJ1-1
clone size: many
CDR3 DNA: TGCGCCAGCAGCCTGGGAGGTCCGAACACTGAAGCTTTCTTT
CDR3 protein: CASSLGGPNTEAFF

V gene: TRBV27
D gene: TRBD1
J gene: TRBJ2-7
clone size: many
CDR3 DNA: TGTGCCAGCAGTTTCGGGACAGGGACCTACGAGCAGTACTTC
CDR3 protein: CASSFGTGTYEQYF

V gene: TRBV5-1
D gene: .
J gene: TRBJ2-3
clone size: .
CDR3 DNA: TGCGCCAGCAGCTTGAAACGGGGTGTTAATACGCAGTATTTT
CDR3 protein: CASSLKRGVNTQYF

V gene: TRBV19
D gene: TRBD1
J gene: TRBJ2-1
clone size: many
CDR3 DNA: TGTGCCAGTAGCCAGGGACAGGTGGGCAATGAGCAGTTCTTC
CDR3 protein: CASSQGQVGNEQFF

V gene: TRBV19
D gene: TRBD2
J gene: TRBJ2-2
clone size: many
CDR3 DNA: TGTGCCAGTACTCGGACTAGCGGGGGAGACAACACCGGGGAGCTGTTTTTT
CDR3 protein: CASTRTSGGDNTGELFF

V gene: TRBV12-3/TRBV12-4
D gene: .
J gene: TRBJ1-1
clone size: many
CDR3 DNA: TGTGCCAGCAGTTTCAAGTTCCGAGGGTTTTTGACTGAAGCTTTCTTT
CDR3 protein: CASSFKFRGFLTEAFF

V gene: TRBV7-2
D gene: TRBD2
J gene: TRBJ2-1
clone size: many
CDR3 DNA: TGTGCCAGCAGCCCGGGACTAGCGGGTCCTCGCTCCTACAATGAGCAGTTCTTC
CDR3 protein: CASSPGLAGPRSYNEQFF

V gene: TRBV2
D gene: TRBD1
J gene: TRBJ1-6
clone size: many
CDR3 DNA: TGTGCCAGCAGTGAAGGACAGGGACTCCATTCACCCCTCCACTTT
CDR3 protein: CASSEGQGLHSPLHF

V gene: TRBV13
D gene: TRBD1
J gene: TRBJ2-3
clone size: many
CDR3 DNA: TGTGCCTGCGCCCCCTTACCGGGACAGGGGGTAGATACGCAGTATTTT
CDR3 protein: CACAPLPGQGVDTQYF

V gene: TRBV28
D gene: TRBD1
J gene: TRBJ2-7
clone size: many
CDR3 DNA: TGTGCCAGCAGTTTATCAAACAGGGGGCTAAGGGAGCAGTACTTC
CDR3 protein: CASSLSNRGLREQYF

V gene: TRBV6-6
D gene: TRBD2
J gene: TRBJ2-3
clone size: many
CDR3 DNA: TGTGCCAGCAGTACGGGAGGGGCTCCAGATACGCAGTATTTT
CDR3 protein: CASSTGGAPDTQYF

V gene: TRBV29-1
D gene: .
J gene: TRBJ2-7
clone size: .
CDR3 DNA: TGCAGCGTTGAGGGCGGGGATAAACTCCCCTACGAGCAGTACTTC
CDR3 protein: CSVEGGDKLPYEQYF

V gene: TRBV11-2
D gene: .
J gene: TRBJ1-2
clone size: many
CDR3 DNA: TGTGCCAGCAGCGAGATTAGGGGTTACTATGGCTACACCTTC
CDR3 protein: CASSEIRGYYGYTF

V gene: TRBV29-1
D gene: .
J gene: TRBJ1-2
clone size: .
CDR3 DNA: TGCAGCGTTAGTTTGGGGGCCGGTGGCTACACCTTC
CDR3 protein: CSVSLGAGGYTF

V gene: TRBV4-1
D gene: .
J gene: TRBJ1-2
clone size: many
CDR3 DNA: TGCGCCAGCAGCCAAGTCGGGGTAGGCTATGGCTACACCTTC
CDR3 protein: CASSQVGVGYGYTF

V gene: TRBV5-5
D gene: TRBD1
J gene: TRBJ2-2
clone size: many
CDR3 DNA: TGTGCCAGCAGCCCACAGGGGGCCGGGGAGCTGTTTTTT
CDR3 protein: CASSPQGAGELFF

V gene: TRBV5-4
D gene: .
J gene: TRBJ2-2
clone size: many
CDR3 DNA: TGTGCCAGCAGGGAAGGGCAGGGGAGGACCGGGGAGCTGTTTTTT
CDR3 protein: CASREGQGRTGELFF

V gene: TRBV18
D gene: .
J gene: TRBJ2-6
clone size: .
CDR3 DNA: TGTGCCAGCTCACCACTCGGACAGTCCTCTGGGGCCAACGTCCTGACTTTC
CDR3 protein: CASSPLGQSSGANVLTF

V gene: TRBV7-9
D gene: .
J gene: TRBJ2-7
clone size: many
CDR3 DNA: TGTGCCAGCAGCCCCACTACCACCTACGAGCAGTACTTC
CDR3 protein: CASSPTTTYEQYF

V gene: TRBV5-1
D gene: .
J gene: TRBJ1-4
clone size: many
CDR3 DNA: TGCGCCAGCAGCTTGGATCGGAATCAGGGTGAAAAACTGTTTTTT
CDR3 protein: CASSLDRNQGEKLFF

V gene: TRBV4-2
D gene: TRBD1
J gene: TRBJ2-2
clone size: many
CDR3 DNA: TGTGCCAGCAGCCTGGAGGACAGGGGAACCGGGGAGCTGTTTTTT
CDR3 protein: CASSLEDRGTGELFF

V gene: TRBV25-1
D gene: .
J gene: TRBJ2-7
clone size: many
CDR3 DNA: TGTGCCAGCAGTGAATACCAAGGCTACGAGCAGTACTTC
CDR3 protein: CASSEYQGYEQYF

V gene: TRBV5-1
D gene: TRBD1
J gene: TRBJ1-4
clone size: many
CDR3 DNA: TGCGCCAGCAGCCTAGACAGGGGCCGGACTAATGAAAAACTGTTTTTT
CDR3 protein: CASSLDRGRTNEKLFF

V gene: TRBV12-3/TRBV12-4
D gene: .
J gene: TRBJ1-5
clone size: few
CDR3 DNA: TGTGCCAGCAGTTTTGTGGGGGCGGGGGGTCAGCCCCAGCATTTT
CDR3 protein: CASSFVGAGGQPQHF

V gene: TRBV6-5
D gene: .
J gene: TRBJ2-1
clone size: many
CDR3 DNA: TGTGCCAGCAGTAGGACAGTCTACAATGAGCAGTTCTTC
CDR3 protein: CASSRTVYNEQFF

V gene: TRBV10-1
D gene: TRBD2
J gene: TRBJ2-1
clone size: many
CDR3 DNA: TGCGCCAGCAGTGAGTCGATAAGCGGGGGGGGTAATGAGCAGTTCTTC
CDR3 protein: CASSESISGGGNEQFF

V gene: TRBV7-9
D gene: .
J gene: TRBJ1-2
clone size: many
CDR3 DNA: TGTGCCAGCAGCTCAGGAGGGTCGTACACCTTC
CDR3 protein: CASSSGGSYTF

V gene: TRBV12-5
D gene: .
J gene: TRBJ1-5
clone size: few
CDR3 DNA: TGTGCTAGCTCCAAATCGCAGGGTCAGGGGCCCCAGCATTTT
CDR3 protein: CASSKSQGQGPQHF